The rows below give T cell receptor beta chains drawn from one sample of a study of T cells after yellow fever vaccination. TCRdb reprocessed the 5' RACE reads with MiXCR, giving one entry per CDR3 protein. The table shows some 550,000 distinct CDR3 sequences, with approximately 21% occurring only once. The material sequenced was PBMCs, taken 15 days after the yellow fever booster vaccination. The source of these receptors is a man in his thirties or forties who received the YFV17D yellow fever vaccine. Both conserved end residues are part of each CDR3. The D gene is left open where the match is weak. Expanded clones are given a class, and other clones once, few, many or no size at all.

cdr3_aa,cdr3_nt,d_call,v_call,j_call,clone_size
CASSFSGTGRLEETQYF,TGTGCCAGCAGCTTTTCCGGGACAGGGAGGTTGGAAGAGACCCAGTACTTC,TRBD1,TRBV7-8,TRBJ2-5,.
CSVHRVRDEQFF,TGCAGCGTTCACAGGGTTCGAGATGAGCAGTTCTTC,.,TRBV29-1,TRBJ2-1,.
CASSFSPSLIF,TGTGCCAGCAGCTTTTCCCCTAGTTTGATCTTC,.,TRBV7-9,TRBJ2-7,few
CSARAPREADTQYF,TGCAGTGCTAGAGCCCCTCGGGAGGCAGATACGCAGTATTTT,TRBD2,TRBV20-1,TRBJ2-3,.
CASSPMPGGEQFF,TGTGCCAGCAGCCCCATGCCGGGAGGTGAGCAGTTCTTC,TRBD2,TRBV3-1,TRBJ2-1,.
CSATPNQNQPQHF,TGCAGTGCTACGCCAAACCAAAATCAGCCCCAGCATTTT,.,TRBV20-1,TRBJ1-5,.
CASSQTYTGELFF,TGTGCCAGCAGCCAAACATACACCGGGGAGCTGTTTTTT,.,TRBV11-3,TRBJ2-2,.
CASSPSGPEQYF,TGTGCCAGCAGCCCCTCGGGCCCTGAGCAGTACTTC,.,TRBV12-3/TRBV12-4,TRBJ2-7,.
CASRFDRDYEQYF,TGTGCCAGCAGATTCGACCGGGACTACGAGCAGTACTTC,.,TRBV6-1,TRBJ2-7,.
CASSLDGQNTGELFF,TGCGCCAGCAGCTTGGACGGTCAGAACACCGGGGAGCTGTTTTTT,.,TRBV5-1,TRBJ2-2,.
CASRTEASGNTIYF,TGTGCCAGCAGGACTGAAGCCTCTGGAAACACCATATATTTT,.,TRBV9,TRBJ1-3,.
CASSFQGGPSEQYF,TGTGCCAGCAGTTTTCAGGGGGGCCCGTCCGAGCAGTACTTC,.,TRBV12-3/TRBV12-4,TRBJ2-7,.
CASSEIWDIPYNEQFF,TGTGCCAGCAGTGAGATATGGGACATTCCCTACAATGAGCAGTTCTTC,.,TRBV25-1,TRBJ2-1,.
CASSPQKSGSRTGELFF,TGTGCCAGCAGTCCACAGAAAAGCGGGAGTCGCACCGGGGAGCTGTTTTTT,TRBD2,TRBV25-1,TRBJ2-2,.
CASSFGGKSSGRRNEQFF,TGTGCCAGCAGCTTCGGGGGGAAATCGTCCGGGAGACGGAATGAGCAGTTCTTC,TRBD2,TRBV11-1,TRBJ2-1,few
CASSPTGKLNTEAFF,TGTGCCAGCAGCCCGACAGGGAAGCTGAACACTGAAGCTTTCTTT,TRBD1,TRBV14,TRBJ1-1,few
CASSPQTSGANIQYF,TGTGCCAGCTCACCACAGACTAGCGGAGCAAACATTCAGTACTTC,TRBD2,TRBV18,TRBJ2-4,few
CASTPSTSGANVLTF,TGTGCCAGCACTCCATCTACCTCTGGGGCCAACGTCCTGACTTTC,.,TRBV12-3/TRBV12-4,TRBJ2-6,few
CASTSRGRHEQFF,TGTGCCAGCACCTCGCGGGGGCGACATGAGCAGTTCTTC,.,TRBV3-1,TRBJ2-1,.
CASRLAGGRGNEQFF,TGTGCCAGCAGACTCGCGGGGGGCCGAGGGAATGAGCAGTTCTTC,TRBD2,TRBV7-8,TRBJ2-1,.
CSVVLRLNTEAFF,TGCAGCGTTGTTCTACGGTTGAACACTGAAGCTTTCTTT,.,TRBV29-1,TRBJ1-1,few
CASSLGGGASDTQYF,TGTGCCAGCAGCTTAGGAGGGGGGGCGTCAGATACGCAGTATTTT,.,TRBV7-6,TRBJ2-3,few
CASSLARRLAGTGELFF,TGCGCCAGCAGCTTGGCGAGGAGACTAGCGGGGACCGGGGAGCTGTTTTTT,TRBD2,TRBV5-1,TRBJ2-2,.
CASSQGGAWTDTQYF,TGTGCCAGCAGCCAAGGGGGAGCGTGGACAGATACGCAGTATTTT,.,TRBV14,TRBJ2-3,.
CSVTFPDTQYF,TGCAGCGTTACATTTCCAGATACGCAGTATTTT,.,TRBV29-1,TRBJ2-3,.
CASSMTSQPQETQYF,TGTGCCAGCAGTATGACTAGCCAGCCACAAGAGACCCAGTACTTC,TRBD2,TRBV12-3/TRBV12-4,TRBJ2-5,.
CSAKQGQETQYF,TGCAGTGCTAAACAGGGTCAAGAGACCCAGTACTTC,.,TRBV20-1,TRBJ2-5,few
CASSQQPGQGISNSPLHF,TGTGCCAGCAGCCAACAGCCGGGACAGGGCATATCTAATTCACCCCTCCACTTT,TRBD1,TRBV4-2,TRBJ1-6,.
CASSSFLGRETYEQYF,TGTGCCAGCAGCTCCTTCTTAGGACGGGAGACCTACGAGCAGTACTTC,.,TRBV6-2/TRBV6-3,TRBJ2-7,.
CSARVTGIRGYNSPLHF,TGCAGTGCTAGAGTCACAGGGATTCGAGGGTATAATTCACCCCTCCACTTT,.,TRBV20-1,TRBJ1-6,.
CSVLKLAETGELFF,TGCAGCGTTTTAAAACTAGCCGAAACCGGGGAGCTGTTTTTT,.,TRBV29-1,TRBJ2-2,.
CASRSGGLAGEGNEQFF,TGCGCCAGCAGGAGTGGTGGACTAGCGGGAGAAGGGAATGAGCAGTTCTTC,TRBD2,TRBV5-1,TRBJ2-1,few
CASTSQGWFYNEQFF,TGTGCCAGTACGTCCCAGGGGTGGTTCTACAATGAGCAGTTCTTC,.,TRBV19,TRBJ2-1,few
CSASAGAFSDTQYF,TGCAGTGCTAGCGCGGGGGCATTTTCAGATACGCAGTATTTT,.,TRBV20-1,TRBJ2-3,.
CATTENTGELFF,TGCGCCACCACTGAGAACACCGGGGAGCTGTTTTTT,.,TRBV5-1,TRBJ2-2,.
CSADDRKETQYF,TGCAGTGCCGATGACAGAAAAGAGACCCAGTACTTC,.,TRBV20-1,TRBJ2-5,.
CASSLGREDNEQFF,TGTGCCAGCAGTTTAGGCAGGGAAGACAATGAGCAGTTCTTC,.,TRBV27,TRBJ2-1,.
CSVEWDTTSGNEQFF,TGCAGCGTTGAATGGGACACGACTAGCGGGAATGAGCAGTTCTTC,TRBD2,TRBV29-1,TRBJ2-1,.
CASSEARGQPTGELFF,TGTGCCAGCAGTGAAGCGAGGGGGCAGCCCACCGGGGAGCTGTTTTTT,TRBD1,TRBV2,TRBJ2-2,.
CSTFSGGEDTQYF,TGCAGTACCTTTTCCGGGGGAGAAGATACGCAGTATTTT,.,TRBV20-1,TRBJ2-3,few
CASSYQVNAAETQYF,TGTGCCAGCAGTTACCAGGTCAATGCTGCAGAGACCCAGTACTTC,.,TRBV6-2/TRBV6-3,TRBJ2-5,.
CASSVGRGRSNTEAFF,TGTGCCAGCAGCGTAGGACGGGGGCGGTCGAACACTGAAGCTTTCTTT,.,TRBV9,TRBJ1-1,.